This entry describes one TCR beta chain. Its target is unknown. This sample is part of a study of blood T cells in healthy people across ages. Study-wide findings and caveats: Unsorted PBMC material precluded a definitive naive versus antigen-experienced comparison.

The use of a sample-barcoded 5' primer and a J-beta primer mix characterized a second PCR of 7 to 11 cycles. CDR3-containing paired-end reads numbering at least 2.5 million came from each sample. MiXCR was run by TCRdb on the 5' RACE reads, yielding one entry per CDR3 protein. The table records about 680,000 distinct CDR3 sequences, around 45% of them present only once. V shed 1 base, J shed 6 bases, and the junction held 11 bases outside the gene matches. Looked up from germline, CDR1 is DFQATT and CDR2 is SNEGSKA (reference sequence). CDR3 length: 15 residues. This sequence was found in a woman aged 60-70 years in good health. The chain employs TRBV20-1 and TRBJ1-1; 7 positions agree with TRBD1. The sequenced sample was blood. The CDR3 reads CSARAPDRVPPEAFF. CDR3 nucleotides: TGCAGTGCTAGAGCTCCCGACAGGGTCCCCCCTGAAGCTTTCTTT.